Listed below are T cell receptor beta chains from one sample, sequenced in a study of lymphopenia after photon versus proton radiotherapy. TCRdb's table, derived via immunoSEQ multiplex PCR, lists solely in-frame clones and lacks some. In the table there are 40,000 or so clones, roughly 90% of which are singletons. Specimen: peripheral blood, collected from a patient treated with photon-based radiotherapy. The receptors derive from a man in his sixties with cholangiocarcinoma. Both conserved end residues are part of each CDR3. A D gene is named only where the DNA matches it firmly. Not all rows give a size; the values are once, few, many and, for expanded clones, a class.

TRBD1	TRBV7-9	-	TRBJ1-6	TGTGCCAGCAGCTTAGGTCAGGGGGCGGACTCACCCCTCCACTTT	CASSLGQGADSPLHF
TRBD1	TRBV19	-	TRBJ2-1	TGTGCCAGTAGCCACTCCAGCCCGACAGGGGCCCCATTATACAATGAGCAGTTCTTC	CASSHSSPTGAPLYNEQFF
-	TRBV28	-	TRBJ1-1	TGTGCCAGCAGCTCGGGGACGAACACTGAAGCTTTCTTT	CASSSGTNTEAFF
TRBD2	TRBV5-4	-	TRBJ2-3	TGTGCCAGCAGCTTGGGTAGCGGGATGGGAGGGTATACGCAGTATTTT	CASSLGSGMGGYTQYF
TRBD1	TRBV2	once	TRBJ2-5	TGTGCCAGCAGTGGCGGGACAGGGGGGTCAGAGACCCAGTACTTC	CASSGGTGGSETQYF
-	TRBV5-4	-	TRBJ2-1	TGTGCCAGCAGCTTGACCGCGGCAGATGAGCAGTTCTTC	CASSLTAADEQFF
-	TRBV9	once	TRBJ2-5	TGTGCCAGCAGCCTTAATTCCCACCGGGACACCGAGACCCAGTACTTC	CASSLNSHRDTETQYF
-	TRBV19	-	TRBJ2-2	TGTGCCAGTAACGCGGCCGGGGAGCTGTTTTTT	CASNAAGELFF
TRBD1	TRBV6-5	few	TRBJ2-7	TGTGCCAGCAGTTGGGGGGCGGACAGGGGTGGCTACGAGCAGTACTTC	CASSWGADRGGYEQYF
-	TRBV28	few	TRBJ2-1	TGTGCCAGCAGCCCTCCTGGCGGCAGGGTCCCCAATGAGCAGTTCTTC	CASSPPGGRVPNEQFF
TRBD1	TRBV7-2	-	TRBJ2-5	TGTGCCAGCAGCCCCTTGACAGGGACGGAGACCCAGTACTTC	CASSPLTGTETQYF
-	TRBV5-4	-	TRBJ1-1	TGTGCCAGCACCTCAGTCGGGATGAACACTGAAGCTTTCTTT	CASTSVGMNTEAFF
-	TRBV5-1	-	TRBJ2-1	TGCGCCAGCAGCTTGGCCAGGAATGAGCAGTTCTTC	CASSLARNEQFF
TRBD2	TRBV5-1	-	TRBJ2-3	TGCGCCAGCAGCTTGAACGGGGGGGCCGTAGCAGATACGCAGTATTTT	CASSLNGGAVADTQYF
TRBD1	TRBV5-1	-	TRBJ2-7	TGCGCCAGCAGCCTGCCGGGACAGGGTCTTTCGGGGGAGCAGTACTTC	CASSLPGQGLSGEQYF
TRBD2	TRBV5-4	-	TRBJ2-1	TGTGCCAGCAGCTTGGAGCGGGGGAGCTCCTACAATGAGCAGTTCTTC	CASSLERGSSYNEQFF
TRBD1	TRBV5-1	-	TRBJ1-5	TGCGCCAGCAGCCCGGGGACAGGGTTTGGGAGCAATCAGCCCCAGCATTTT	CASSPGTGFGSNQPQHF
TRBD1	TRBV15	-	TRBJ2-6	TGTGCCACCAGCAGGACAGGGTCTGGGGCCAACGTCCTGACTTTC	CATSRTGSGANVLTF
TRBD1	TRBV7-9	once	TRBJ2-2	TGTGCCAGCAGCTTAAGGAGGACAGGGGTGCACACCGGGGAGCTGTTTTTT	CASSLRRTGVHTGELFF
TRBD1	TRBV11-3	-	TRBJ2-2	TGTGCCAGCAGCCCTAGGACAGGGACGAACACCGGGGAGCTGTTTTTT	CASSPRTGTNTGELFF
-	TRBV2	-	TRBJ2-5	TGTGCCAGCGGGGGCAGGGGGACCCAGTACTTC	CASGGRGTQYF
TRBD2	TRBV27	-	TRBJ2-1	TGTGCCAGCAGCAGAAGACTAGCGGGAGCCCATGAGCAGTTCTTC	CASSRRLAGAHEQFF
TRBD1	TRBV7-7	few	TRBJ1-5	TGTGCCAGCAGCTTAGGGGGCGGACAGGTTAACCAGCCCCAGCATTTT	CASSLGGGQVNQPQHF
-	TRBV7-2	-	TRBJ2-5	TGTGCCAGCAGCCAAAGTGGAACATATCAGGGAGAGACCCAGTACTTC	CASSQSGTYQGETQYF
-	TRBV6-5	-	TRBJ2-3	TGTGCCAGCAGTTACGGTCAGTACACAGATACGCAGTATTTT	CASSYGQYTDTQYF
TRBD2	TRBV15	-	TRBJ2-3	TGTGCCACCAGCAGAGATCCTTTAGCTTTCGAGGGAGGGCTGGATACGCAGTATTTT	CATSRDPLAFEGGLDTQYF
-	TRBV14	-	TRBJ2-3	TGTGCCAGCAGCCATATAGACACAGATACGCAGTATTTT	CASSHIDTDTQYF
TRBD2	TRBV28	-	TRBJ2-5	TGTGCCAGCAGGTTACCGGGAGGGATGGAGACCCAGTACTTC	CASRLPGGMETQYF
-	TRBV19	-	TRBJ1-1	TGTGCCAGTACCCCATCGCGGGGAGGGGGGAACACTGAAGCTTTCTTT	CASTPSRGGGNTEAFF
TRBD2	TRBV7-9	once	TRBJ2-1	TGTGCCAGCATTACTAGCGGTATCAGCTCCTACAATGAGCAGTTCTTC	CASITSGISSYNEQFF
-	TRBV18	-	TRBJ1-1	TGTGCCAGCTCACCAGGACTGCTAAACACTGAAGCTTTCTTT	CASSPGLLNTEAFF
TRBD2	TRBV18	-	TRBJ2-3	TGTGCCAGCTCAGCCTCCCTAGCGGGCCTTTCCACAGATACGCAGTATTTT	CASSASLAGLSTDTQYF
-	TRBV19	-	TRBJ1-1	TGTGCCAGTAGTAATGGGGGTGGCACTGAAGCTTTCTTT	CASSNGGGTEAFF
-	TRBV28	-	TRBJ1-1	TGTGCCAGCAGTTTATTCGGAACCAAGACGGGGCGCACTGAAGCTTTCTTT	CASSLFGTKTGRTEAFF
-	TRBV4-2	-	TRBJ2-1	TGTGCCAGCAGCCACAGGTTAGGACAGCTCAATGAGCAGTTCTTC	CASSHRLGQLNEQFF
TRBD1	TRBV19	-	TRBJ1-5	TGTGCCAGTAATATGAGAGTGGGACAGGGGAATCAGCCCCAGCATTTT	CASNMRVGQGNQPQHF
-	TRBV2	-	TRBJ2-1	TGTGCCAGCAGGCGGACCTACAATGAGCAGTTCTTC	CASRRTYNEQFF
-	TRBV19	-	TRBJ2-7	TGTGCCAGTAGTATAGGTCGAGGTTTCTACGAGCAGTACTTC	CASSIGRGFYEQYF
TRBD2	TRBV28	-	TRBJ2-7	TGTGCCAGCAGGGGAGGGCCCCAACTCGTCCACGAGCAGTACTTC	CASRGGPQLVHEQYF
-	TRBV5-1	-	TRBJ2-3	TGCGCCAGCAGTATCCTAGGGATTAGCACAGATACGCAGTATTTT	CASSILGISTDTQYF
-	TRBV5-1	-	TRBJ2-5	TGCGCCAGCAGCTTGCCCGGGCACCAAGAGACCCAGTACTTC	CASSLPGHQETQYF
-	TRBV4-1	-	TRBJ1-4	TGCGCCAGCAGCCAATGGGGGGACACTAATGAAAAACTGTTTTTT	CASSQWGDTNEKLFF
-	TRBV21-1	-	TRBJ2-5	TGTGCCAGCACCCCTTGGGACAGGGGCCGAGAGACCCAGTACTTC	CASTPWDRGRETQYF
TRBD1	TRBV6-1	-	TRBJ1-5	TGTGCCACGACCGGGACAGTGGGTAATCAGCCCCAGCATTTT	CATTGTVGNQPQHF
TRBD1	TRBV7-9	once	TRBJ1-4	TGTGCCAGCAGCGAACGACAGGGGACTAATGAAAAACTGTTTTTT	CASSERQGTNEKLFF
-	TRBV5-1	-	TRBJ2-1	TGCGCCAGCAGCCATCGTCGGACACAAACTTTCTCCTACAATGAGCAGTTCTTC	CASSHRRTQTFSYNEQFF
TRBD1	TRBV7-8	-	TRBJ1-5	TGTGCCAGCAGCTTCGGGACAGGGGGCAATCAGCCCCAGCATTTT	CASSFGTGGNQPQHF
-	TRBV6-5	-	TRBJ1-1	TGTGCCAGCATTCGTACAGGGTTTGTGGCTGAAGCTTTCTTT	CASIRTGFVAEAFF